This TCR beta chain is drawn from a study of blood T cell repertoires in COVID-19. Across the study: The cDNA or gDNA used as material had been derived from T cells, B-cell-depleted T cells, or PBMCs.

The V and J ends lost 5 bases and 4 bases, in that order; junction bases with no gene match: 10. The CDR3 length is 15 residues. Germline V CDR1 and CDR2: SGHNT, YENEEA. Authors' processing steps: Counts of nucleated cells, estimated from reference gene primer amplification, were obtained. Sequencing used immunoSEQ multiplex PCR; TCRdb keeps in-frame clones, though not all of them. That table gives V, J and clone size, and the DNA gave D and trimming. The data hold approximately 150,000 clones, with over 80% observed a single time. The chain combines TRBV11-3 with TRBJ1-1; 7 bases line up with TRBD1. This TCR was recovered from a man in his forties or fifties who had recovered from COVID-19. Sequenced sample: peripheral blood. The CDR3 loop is CASSLTGYRGTEAFF. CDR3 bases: TGTGCCAGCAGCCTAACGGGGTACAGGGGCACTGAAGCTTTCTTT.